The 3 T cell receptor beta chains below all came from one sample that was sequenced in a study of cytomegalovirus exposure and HLA in healthy donors. Sequenced by immunoSEQ multiplex PCR; TCRdb stores in-frame clones only, minus some. Of roughly 180,000 clones in the sample, more than 80% are singletons; the top ten hold roughly 7%. Sequenced sample: PBMCs. The receptors come from a man younger than 35 in good health and CMV-seropositive.

This chain joins TRBV7-2 and TRBJ2-1; D might be TRBD2 (5 bases). This CDR3 region has 14 residues. Deletions cut 5 bases from V and 3 bases from J, with 11 bases between. Germline V gene lookup returns CDR1 SGHTA and CDR2 FQGNSA. The CDR3 reads CASSPGLVYNEQFF. Written as DNA, the CDR3 is TGTGCCAGCAGCCCCGGACTGGTCTACAATGAGCAGTTCTTC.

This rearrangement joins TRBV6-1 to TRBJ1-5; no definite D call. Looked up from germline, CDR1 is MNHNS and CDR2 is SASEGT. The length of the CDR3 is 16 residues. V was pared by 3 bases and J by 6 bases, with 18 bases between. The CDR3 coding sequence is TGTGCCAGCAGTGAGCCTTTTCGGGGAAAACGTCAGCCCCAGCATTTT. Residues: CASSEPFRGKRQPQHF.

V and J are TRBV20-1 and TRBJ1-2; the D is unclear. Germline assignment: CDR1 DFQATT and CDR2 SNEGSKA (reference sequence). The CDR3 consists of 11 residues. V lost 3 bases, J lost 5 bases, and 7 bases lay in between. CDR3 sequence: CSASNSYGYTF. CDR3 bases: TGCAGTGCTAGTAACAGTTATGGCTACACCTTC.